This T cell receptor beta chain was sequenced for a study of T cell repertoires in cytomegalovirus infection. TCRdb itself ran the reads through MiXCR, one entry per CDR3 protein. The sample holds around 710,000 distinct CDR3 sequences, about 27% seen once. Regarding this clonotype: No antigen is known for it.

Germline V gene sequence: CDR1 SGHKS, CDR2 YYEKEE (reference sequence). The CDR3 sequence is 14 residues long. J gave up 2 bases and V 3 bases, and 1 base lay outside the gene matches. The source was cultured CD8+ T cells from PBMCs, collected from culture after CMV antigen stimulation. The chain couples TRBV5-5 to TRBJ2-2; 7 bases map to TRBD1. The clonotype comes from a human donor in good health (CMV status not recorded). Some clones in this sample may be carry-over from other donors' samples. The CDR3 DNA follows: TGTGCCAGCAGCTACAGGGGCAACACCGGGGAGCTGTTTTTT. This sequence encodes CASSYRGNTGELFF.